The 23 T cell receptor beta chains reported below all come from one sample, sequenced in a study of blood T cells in healthy people across ages. A second 7 to 11 cycle PCR used barcoded and J-beta primers. One entry per CDR3 protein, called by TCRdb with MiXCR from the 5' RACE reads. The sample yields about 900,000 distinct CDR3 sequences, roughly 52% seen once. The specimen sequenced was blood. Source of these receptors: a man aged 25-45 years in good health.

This clonotype was counted only a few times. CDR3 residues: CASSSQTSGGPNTQYF. The CDR3 DNA reads as TGTGCCAGCAGTTCCCAGACTAGCGGGGGACCAAATACGCAGTATTTT. The chain employs TRBV12-3 or TRBV12-4 and TRBJ2-3, with 12 positions matching TRBD2. After removal of 4 bases from V and 7 bases from J, the junction contained 9 bases not matched to a gene. The length of the CDR3 is 16 residues.

This chain connects TRBV6-6 to TRBJ1-2; TRBD1 agrees at 7 bases. Germline CDR1 is MNHNY and CDR2 is SVGAGI (reference sequence). The CDR3 contains 14 residues. V shed 6 bases and J 4 bases; nucleotides not matched to a gene: 8. The CDR3 here is CASRTGTAFYGYTF. DNA for the CDR3: TGTGCCAGCAGAACCGGGACAGCTTTCTATGGCTACACCTTC.

The chain joins TRBV12-3 or TRBV12-4 to TRBJ1-5; D gene ambiguous. The V end lost 6 bases, the J end lost 3 bases, and 9 bases lay between the germline ends. There are 13 residues in the CDR3. The CDR3 DNA is TGTGCCAGCAGCCGTTTCGACAATCAGCCCCAGCATTTT. It translates to CASSRFDNQPQHF.

This clonotype was counted a few times. This chain connects TRBV6-2 or TRBV6-3 to TRBJ2-7, with D hard to call. The V end was cut by 2 bases, the J end by 1 base, with 6 bases between. CDR1 MNHEY and CDR2 SVGEGT come from the germline V gene. CDR3 length: 13 amino acids. CDR3 residues: CASSYGHSYEQYF. The CDR3 bases are TGTGCCAGCAGTTACGGGCATTCCTACGAGCAGTACTTC.

This clonotype was found many times. The V gene is TRBV29-1, the J gene TRBJ2-7; possibly TRBD1 or TRBD2 for D (6 bases each). The germline V and J ends were trimmed by 1 base and 5 bases, with 12 bases remaining between them. The CDR3 consists of 13 residues. Germline CDR1 SQVTM, CDR2 ANQGSEA. The CDR3 sequence: CSVEGDGGHEQYF. CDR3 DNA: TGCAGCGTTGAAGGGGACGGGGGCCACGAGCAGTACTTC.

This clonotype was detected a few times. The gene calls are TRBV29-1 and TRBJ2-7, with D possibly being TRBD2 (6 bases). From germline, CDR1 is SQVTM and CDR2 ANQGSEA. V was trimmed by 5 bases and J by 2 bases, leaving 13 bases between them. The CDR3 extends over 13 amino acids. The CDR3, as DNA: TGCAGCGTTCGACTCCCGGGAGCCTACGAGCAGTACTTC. This sequence encodes CSVRLPGAYEQYF.

This chain uses TRBV27 with TRBJ2-5; 16 bases are shared with TRBD2. The CDR3 is 15 residues long. J gave up 11 bases and V 8 bases, and 11 bases lay outside the gene matches. Germline-derived CDR1 and CDR2 are MNHEY and SMNVEV (reference sequence). CDR3 sequence (DNA): TGTGCCAGCGGGAACCCGGGACTAGCGGGAGGGGAGCAGTACTTC. It encodes CASGNPGLAGGEQYF.

There are a few counts of this clonotype. CDR3: CSADDRLNTEAFF. CDR3 sequence (DNA): TGCAGCGCCGACGACAGACTAAACACTGAAGCTTTCTTT. The genes are TRBV29-1 and TRBJ1-1, with a tentative D call TRBD1 (5 bases). The CDR3 runs to 13 residues. Germline V gene sequence: CDR1 SQVTM, CDR2 ANQGSEA. V was pared by 7 bases and J by 2 bases, with 14 bases between.

This clonotype was counted a few times. V is TRBV27 and J is TRBJ1-2; a weak D match, TRBD1 (6 bases). Trimming removed 5 bases from V and 3 bases from J, with 19 bases in between. CDR3 length: 16 residues. The V gene's germline CDR1 is MNHEY and CDR2 SMNVEV (reference sequence). Written as DNA, the CDR3 is TGTGCCAGCAGTCCAAACCTACCAGGGGAGGACTATGGCTACACCTTC. Translation gives CASSPNLPGEDYGYTF.

The rearrangement links TRBV10-3 to TRBJ2-2; the match to TRBD2 covers 8 bases. The CDR3 is made up of 15 amino acids. Germline V gives CDR1 ENHRY, CDR2 SYGVKD. V lost 5 bases to trimming and J lost 4 bases; unmatched junction nucleotides: 6. CDR3 residues: CAISTGGAPTGELFF. The CDR3 DNA reads TGTGCCATCAGTACCGGGGGGGCGCCCACCGGGGAGCTGTTTTTT.

The chain uses TRBV3-1 and TRBJ1-6, with TRBD1 matching over 10 bases. The CDR3 has 15 amino acids. CDR1 is LGHDT, CDR2 YNNKEL, per germline (reference sequence). V was clipped by 5 bases and J by 6 bases; unmatched bases: 4. The CDR3: CASSSTGGLNSPLHF. The CDR3 DNA reads as TGTGCCAGCAGCTCGACAGGGGGCCTTAATTCACCCCTCCACTTT.

Remarks on this clonotype: A read error is possible here, since a much larger clone lies one base away. The chain couples TRBV6-1 to TRBJ2-3; no clear D gene. The CDR3 length is 13 residues. Germline V lookup: CDR1 MNHNS, CDR2 SASEGT. The CDR3 region is CASSERGADPQYF. In nucleotides, the CDR3 is TGTGCCAGCAGTGAACGTGGTGCAGATCCGCAGTATTTT.

The chain has TRBV4-1 and TRBJ2-3; D call uncertain. The CDR3 covers 14 residues. Per the germline V gene, CDR1 is MGHRA and CDR2 is YSYEKL. V was clipped by 0 bases and J by 6 bases, with 10 bases between them. CDR3 amino acids: CASSQDPFVDTQYF. CDR3 nucleotides: TGCGCCAGCAGCCAAGATCCCTTTGTGGATACGCAGTATTTT.

As regards this clonotype: A much larger clone lies one base from this, so it may be a read error. The rearrangement links TRBV5-1 to TRBJ2-7; D is unclear. The V gene lost 5 bases and the J gene lost 5 bases, with 14 bases spanning the gap. The CDR3 loop spans 13 amino acids. Germline assignment: CDR1 SGHRS and CDR2 YFSETQ. The CDR3 bases are TGCGCCAGCAGTGGCGGAAGCTTCCACGAGCAGTACTTC. It codes for CASSGGSFHEQYF.

This clonotype was observed a handful of times. The J gene is TRBJ2-6, the V gene TRBV4-2; 10 bases align to TRBD1. CDR1 and CDR2 (germline): LGHNA, YNFKEQ. J gave up 0 bases and V 5 bases, and 7 bases lay outside the gene matches. The CDR3 has 18 residues. The CDR3 loop reads CASSTGQGLYSGANVLTF. The DNA for the CDR3 is TGTGCCAGCAGCACGGGACAGGGGCTCTACTCTGGGGCCAACGTCCTGACTTTC.

This clonotype was observed a few times. This rearrangement joins TRBV20-1 to TRBJ2-3, with TRBD2 matching over 15 bases. The germline V gene encodes CDR1 DFQATT and CDR2 SNEGSKA (reference sequence). After removal of 1 base from V and 2 bases from J, the junction contained 7 bases not matched to a gene. The CDR3 loop spans 18 amino acids. The CDR3 loop is CSARVVGTSGGPTDTQYF. The CDR3 coding sequence is TGCAGTGCTAGAGTGGTCGGGACTAGCGGGGGGCCCACAGATACGCAGTATTTT.

V and J are TRBV5-1 and TRBJ1-1; no definite D call. The CDR3 spans 15 residues. CDR1 is SGHRS, CDR2 YFSETQ, per germline. V was pared by 3 bases and J by 4 bases, with 16 bases between. The CDR3 here is CASSSSPRTPTEAFF. The CDR3 region has the DNA TGCGCCAGCAGCTCCTCCCCTCGGACCCCCACTGAAGCTTTCTTT.

The chain has TRBV2 and TRBJ1-1, with D uncertain. The germline V gene has CDR1 SNHLY and CDR2 FYNNEI. The CDR3 sequence is 14 residues long. Trimming shortened V by 7 bases and J by 3 bases, and 15 bases separated the two germline ends. CDR3 region: CASIWNGVYTEAFF. The CDR3 DNA sequence: TGTGCCAGCATATGGAACGGAGTATACACTGAAGCTTTCTTT. Full variable domain (remainder filled in from reference TRBV2 and TRBJ1-1): EPEVTQTPSHQVTQMGQEVILRCVPISNHLYFYWYRQILGQKVEFLVSFYNNEISEKSEIFDDQFSVERPDGSNFTLKIRSTKLEDSAMYFCASIWNGVYTEAFFGQGTRLTVV.

V is TRBV20-1 and J is TRBJ2-5; tentative D call: TRBD2 (7 bases). The V and J ends lost 6 bases and 11 bases respectively, with 25 bases between them. CDR1 and CDR2 (germline): DFQATT, SNEGSKA (reference sequence). The CDR3 covers 14 residues. CDR3 protein: CSAFRGGRSNEQYF. The CDR3 DNA reads as TGCAGTGCATTCCGCGGGGGCAGATCCAATGAGCAGTACTTC.

This clonotype came up many times. The genes are TRBV7-2 and TRBJ2-3; possible D gene TRBD2, 6 bases. From germline, CDR1 is SGHTA and CDR2 FQGNSA. The CDR3 length is 16 residues. The V end lost 1 base, the J end lost 2 bases, and 13 bases lay between the germline ends. The CDR3 spells CASSLGGGISTDTQYF. The CDR3 DNA reads TGTGCCAGCAGCTTAGGCGGAGGGATATCCACAGATACGCAGTATTTT.

The chain links TRBV4-2 to TRBJ1-1, with D unresolved. Germline V lookup: CDR1 LGHNA, CDR2 YNFKEQ. CDR3 size: 15 residues. V lost 4 bases to trimming and J lost 3 bases, with 15 bases between them. The CDR3 DNA follows: TGTGCCAGCAGCCCCCCGGGAGGGCCGGACACTGAAGCTTTCTTT. Protein product: CASSPPGGPDTEAFF.

The sample holds a few counts of this clonotype. The V and J genes are TRBV7-2 and TRBJ2-3, with D possibly TRBD2 on 6 matching bases. Germline CDR1 and CDR2: SGHTA and FQGNSA. V gave up 5 bases and J gave up 6 bases, with 12 bases separating them. The CDR3 has 13 amino acids. The CDR3 region has the DNA TGTGCCAGCAGCCCGACGGGAGTGGATACGCAGTATTTT. Its protein is CASSPTGVDTQYF.

This clonotype is a singleton in its sample. This sequence joins TRBV20-1 and TRBJ1-1; D ambiguous. Looked up from germline, CDR1 is DFQATT and CDR2 is SNEGSKA (reference sequence). This CDR3 comprises 15 residues. V was clipped by 1 base and J by 0 bases, with 12 bases between them. The DNA for the CDR3 is TGCAGTGCTAGAGCTTGGACCGGGATGAACACTGAAGCTTTCTTT. It codes for CSARAWTGMNTEAFF.